Included here is one TCR beta chain sequence, with context. The data originate from a study of tumor-infiltrating lymphocytes in primary liver carcinoma. Starting from 400 to 500 ng of total RNA, TCR beta cDNA was produced with a primer in the constant region. It was through three nested multiplex PCR rounds of slightly modified ARM-PCR that TCR beta libraries arose. For around 10 cycles apiece, the opening two PCR rounds ran with TRBV1-TRBV30 forward primers and a C-beta reverse primer. TCRdb reprocessed the multiplex PCR reads via MiXCR and lists one record per CDR3 protein. The table has approximately 120,000 distinct CDR3 sequences, approximately 64% seen once. Trimming removed 5 bases from V and 2 bases from J, with 12 bases in between. Germline-derived CDR1 and CDR2 are SGHDT and YYEEEE. This CDR3 is 14 amino acids long. The study co-extracted DNA and RNA from around 20-30 mg of unsorted bulk tissue.

The sample was liver tumor tissue from sampling region 3. The subset is: tumor region T3, left-lateral pole. The rearrangement joins TRBV5-6 to TRBJ2-3; D might be TRBD1 or TRBD2, each matching 5 bases. The TCR sequence derives from a woman in her sixties or seventies with primary liver carcinoma and hepatitis B virus infection. CDR3: CASRLWGTTDTQYF. The CDR3 DNA reads as TGTGCCAGCAGATTGTGGGGGACCACAGATACGCAGTATTTT.